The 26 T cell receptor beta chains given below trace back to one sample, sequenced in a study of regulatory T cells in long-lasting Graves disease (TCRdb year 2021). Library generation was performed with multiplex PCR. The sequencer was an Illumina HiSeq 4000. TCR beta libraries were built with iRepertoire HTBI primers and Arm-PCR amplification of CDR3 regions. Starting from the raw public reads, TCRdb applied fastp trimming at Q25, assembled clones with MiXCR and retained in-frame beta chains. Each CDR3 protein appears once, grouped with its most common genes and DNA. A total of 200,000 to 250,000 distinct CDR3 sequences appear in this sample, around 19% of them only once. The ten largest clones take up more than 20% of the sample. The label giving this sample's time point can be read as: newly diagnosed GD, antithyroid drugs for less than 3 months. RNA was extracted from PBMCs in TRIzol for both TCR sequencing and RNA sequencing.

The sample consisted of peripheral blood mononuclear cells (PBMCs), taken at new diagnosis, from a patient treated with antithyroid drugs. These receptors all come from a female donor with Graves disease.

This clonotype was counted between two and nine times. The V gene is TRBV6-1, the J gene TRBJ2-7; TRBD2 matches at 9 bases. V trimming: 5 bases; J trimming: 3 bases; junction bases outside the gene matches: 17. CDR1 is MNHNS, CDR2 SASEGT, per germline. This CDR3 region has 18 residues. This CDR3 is CASSLLPGDSGGLYEQYF. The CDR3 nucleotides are TGTGCCAGCAGTCTCCTCCCAGGTGATAGCGGGGGACTCTACGAGCAGTACTTC.

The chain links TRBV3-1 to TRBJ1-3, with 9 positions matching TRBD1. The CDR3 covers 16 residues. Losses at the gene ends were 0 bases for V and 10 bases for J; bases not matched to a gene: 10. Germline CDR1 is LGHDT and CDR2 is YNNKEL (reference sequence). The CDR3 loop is CASSQDGGTGGRTIYF. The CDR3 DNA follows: TGTGCCAGCAGCCAAGATGGCGGTACAGGGGGCCGGACCATATATTTT.

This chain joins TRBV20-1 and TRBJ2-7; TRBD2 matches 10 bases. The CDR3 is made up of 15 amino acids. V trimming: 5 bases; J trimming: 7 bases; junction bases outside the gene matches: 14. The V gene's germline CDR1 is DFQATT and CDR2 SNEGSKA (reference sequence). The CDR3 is CSASGASGSMEEQYF. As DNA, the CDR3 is TGCAGTGCTTCCGGGGCTAGCGGGAGTATGGAAGAGCAGTACTTC.

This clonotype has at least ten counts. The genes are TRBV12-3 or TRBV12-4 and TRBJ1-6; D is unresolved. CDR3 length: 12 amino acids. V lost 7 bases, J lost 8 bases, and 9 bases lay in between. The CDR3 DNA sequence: TGTGCCAGCACGGTGGCGGATTCACCCCTCCACTTT. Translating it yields CASTVADSPLHF.

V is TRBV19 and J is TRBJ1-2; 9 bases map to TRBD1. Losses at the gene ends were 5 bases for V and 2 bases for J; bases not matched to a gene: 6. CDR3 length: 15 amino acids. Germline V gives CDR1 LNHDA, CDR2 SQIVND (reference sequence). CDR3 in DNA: TGTGCCAGTAGTCCATGGGACAGGGCCAACTATGGCTACACCTTC. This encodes CASSPWDRANYGYTF.

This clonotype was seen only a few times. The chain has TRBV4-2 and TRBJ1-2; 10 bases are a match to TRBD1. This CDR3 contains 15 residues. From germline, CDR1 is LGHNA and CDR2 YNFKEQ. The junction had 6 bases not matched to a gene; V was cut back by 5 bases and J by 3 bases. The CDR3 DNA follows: TGTGCCAGCAGCGCGACAGGGGGCGAGGACTATGGCTACACCTTC. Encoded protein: CASSATGGEDYGYTF.

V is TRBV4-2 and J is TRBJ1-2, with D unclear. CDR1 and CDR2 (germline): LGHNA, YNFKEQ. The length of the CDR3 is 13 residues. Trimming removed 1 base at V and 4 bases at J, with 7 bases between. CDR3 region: CASSQGNGYGYTF. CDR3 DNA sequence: TGTGCCAGCAGCCAAGGGAACGGCTATGGCTACACCTTC.

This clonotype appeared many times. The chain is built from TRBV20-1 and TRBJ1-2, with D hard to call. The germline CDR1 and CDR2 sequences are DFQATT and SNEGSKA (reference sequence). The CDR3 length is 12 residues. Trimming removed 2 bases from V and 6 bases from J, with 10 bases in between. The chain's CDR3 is CSARYLLDGYTF. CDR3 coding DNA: TGCAGTGCTAGATATCTGTTAGATGGCTACACCTTC.

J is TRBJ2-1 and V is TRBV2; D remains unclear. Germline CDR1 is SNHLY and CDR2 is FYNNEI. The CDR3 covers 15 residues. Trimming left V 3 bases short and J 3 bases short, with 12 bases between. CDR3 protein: CASSDGRLVYNEQFF. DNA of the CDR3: TGTGCCAGCAGTGACGGTAGGCTAGTCTACAATGAGCAGTTCTTC.

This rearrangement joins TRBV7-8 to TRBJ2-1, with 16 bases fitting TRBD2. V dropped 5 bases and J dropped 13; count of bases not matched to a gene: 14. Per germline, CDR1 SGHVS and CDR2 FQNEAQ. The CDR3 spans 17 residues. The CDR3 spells CASSGTSGRGSPSGQFF. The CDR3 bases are TGTGCCAGCAGCGGGACTAGCGGGAGGGGGTCCCCCTCCGGACAGTTCTTC.

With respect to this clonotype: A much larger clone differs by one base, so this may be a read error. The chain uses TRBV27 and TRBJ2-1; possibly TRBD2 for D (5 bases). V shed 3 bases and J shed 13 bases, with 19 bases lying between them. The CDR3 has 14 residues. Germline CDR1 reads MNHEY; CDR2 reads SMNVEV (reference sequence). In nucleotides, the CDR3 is TGTGCCAGCAGTTTCGTCGGAGGCCAAGAGACCCAGTTCTTC. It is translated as CASSFVGGQETQFF.

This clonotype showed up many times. This CDR3 is CASSLARTSGSNEQFF. CDR3 DNA sequence: TGTGCCAGCAGCTTAGCCCGGACTAGCGGGAGCAATGAGCAGTTCTTC. This rearrangement joins TRBV7-2 to TRBJ2-1; 13 positions match TRBD2. V trimming: 0 bases; J trimming: 6 bases; junction bases outside the gene matches: 2. Looked up from germline, CDR1 is SGHTA and CDR2 is FQGNSA. The CDR3 has 16 residues.

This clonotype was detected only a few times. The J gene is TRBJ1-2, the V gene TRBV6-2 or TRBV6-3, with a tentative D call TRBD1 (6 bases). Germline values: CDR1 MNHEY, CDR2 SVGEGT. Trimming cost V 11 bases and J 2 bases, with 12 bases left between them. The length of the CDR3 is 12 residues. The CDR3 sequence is CAGGARNYGYTF. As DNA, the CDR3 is TGTGCCGGGGGGGCCAGGAACTATGGCTACACCTTC.

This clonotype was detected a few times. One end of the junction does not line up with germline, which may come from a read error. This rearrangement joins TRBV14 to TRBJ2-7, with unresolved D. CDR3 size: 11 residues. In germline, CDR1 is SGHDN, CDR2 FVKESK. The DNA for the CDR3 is TGTGCCAGCAGCCCCGGGTACGCGCAGTACTTC. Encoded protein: CASSPGYAQYF.

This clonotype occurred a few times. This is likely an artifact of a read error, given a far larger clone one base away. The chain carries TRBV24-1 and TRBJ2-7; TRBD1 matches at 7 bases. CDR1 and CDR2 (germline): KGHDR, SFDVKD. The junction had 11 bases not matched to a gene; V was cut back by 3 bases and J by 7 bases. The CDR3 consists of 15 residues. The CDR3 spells CATSDRDSPTNEQYF. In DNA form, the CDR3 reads TGTGCCACCAGTGATAGGGACAGCCCCACGAATGAGCAGTACTTC.

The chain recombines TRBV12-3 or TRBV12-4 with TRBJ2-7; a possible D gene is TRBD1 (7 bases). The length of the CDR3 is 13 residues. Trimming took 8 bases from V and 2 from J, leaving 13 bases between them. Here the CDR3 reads CASAGQIAYEQYF. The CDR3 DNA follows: TGTGCCAGCGCGGGACAGATTGCCTACGAGCAGTACTTC.

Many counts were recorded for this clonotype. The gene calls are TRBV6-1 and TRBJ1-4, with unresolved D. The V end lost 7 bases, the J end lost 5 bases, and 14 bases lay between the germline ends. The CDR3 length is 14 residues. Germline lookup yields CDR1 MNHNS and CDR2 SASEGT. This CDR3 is CASTARRGNEKLFF. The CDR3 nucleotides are TGTGCCAGCACCGCAAGACGCGGAAATGAAAAACTGTTTTTT.

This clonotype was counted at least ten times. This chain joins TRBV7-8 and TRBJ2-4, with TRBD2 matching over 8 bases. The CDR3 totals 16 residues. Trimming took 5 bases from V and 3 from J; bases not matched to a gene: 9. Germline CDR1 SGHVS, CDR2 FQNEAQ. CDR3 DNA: TGTGCCAGCAGCCCGGCCTCCGGGACTAGCAAAAACATTCAGTACTTC. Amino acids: CASSPASGTSKNIQYF. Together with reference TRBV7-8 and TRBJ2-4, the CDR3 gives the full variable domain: GAGVSQSPRYKVAKRGQDVALRCDPISGHVSLFWYQQALGQGPEFLTYFQNEAQLDKSGLPSDRFFAERPEGSVSTLKIQRTQQEDSAVYLCASSPASGTSKNIQYFGAGTRLSVL.

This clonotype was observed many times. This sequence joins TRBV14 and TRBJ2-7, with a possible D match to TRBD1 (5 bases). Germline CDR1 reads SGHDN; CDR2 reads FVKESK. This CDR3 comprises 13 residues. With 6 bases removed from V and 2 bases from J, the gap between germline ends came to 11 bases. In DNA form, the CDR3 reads TGTGCCAGCAGTCACGACAGTCCCTACGAGCAGTACTTC. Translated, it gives CASSHDSPYEQYF.

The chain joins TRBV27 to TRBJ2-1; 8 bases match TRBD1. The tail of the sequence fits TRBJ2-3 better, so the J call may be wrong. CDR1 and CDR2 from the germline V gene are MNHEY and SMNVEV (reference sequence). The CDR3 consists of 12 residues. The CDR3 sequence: CASAPDRDMQYF. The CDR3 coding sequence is TGTGCCAGCGCCCCGGACAGGGACATGCAGTATTTT.

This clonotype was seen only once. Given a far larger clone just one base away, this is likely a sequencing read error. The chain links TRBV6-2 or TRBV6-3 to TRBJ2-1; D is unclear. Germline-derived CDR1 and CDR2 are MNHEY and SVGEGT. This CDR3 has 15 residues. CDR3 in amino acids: CASHPSRNSCNEQFF. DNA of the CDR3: TGTGCCAGCCACCCAAGCCGGAACTCCTGCAATGAGCAGTTCTTC.

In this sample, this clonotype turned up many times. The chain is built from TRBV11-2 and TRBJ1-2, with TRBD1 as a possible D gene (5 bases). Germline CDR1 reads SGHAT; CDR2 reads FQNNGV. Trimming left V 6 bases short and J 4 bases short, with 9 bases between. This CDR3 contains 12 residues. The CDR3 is CASSRTRYGYTF. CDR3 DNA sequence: TGTGCCAGCAGTCGGACACGCTATGGCTACACCTTC. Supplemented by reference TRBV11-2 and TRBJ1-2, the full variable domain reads EAGVAQSPRYKIIEKRQSVAFWCNPISGHATLYWYQQILGQGPKLLIQFQNNGVVDDSQLPKDRFSAERLKGVDSTLKIQPAKLEDSAVYLCASSRTRYGYTFGSGTRLTVV.

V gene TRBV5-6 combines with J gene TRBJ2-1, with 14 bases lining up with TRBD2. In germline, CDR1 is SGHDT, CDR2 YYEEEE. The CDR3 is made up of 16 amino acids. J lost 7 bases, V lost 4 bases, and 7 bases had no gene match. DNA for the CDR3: TGTGCCAGCAGCAGGGGACTAGCGGGAGTCTTAAATGAGCAGTTCTTC. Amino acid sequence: CASSRGLAGVLNEQFF.

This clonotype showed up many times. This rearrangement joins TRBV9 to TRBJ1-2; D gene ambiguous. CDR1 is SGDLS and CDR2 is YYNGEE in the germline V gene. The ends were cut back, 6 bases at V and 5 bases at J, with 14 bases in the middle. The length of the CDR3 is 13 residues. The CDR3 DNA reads TGTGCCAGCACGGAGGGCCTGGGGTATGGCTACACCTTC. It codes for CASTEGLGYGYTF.

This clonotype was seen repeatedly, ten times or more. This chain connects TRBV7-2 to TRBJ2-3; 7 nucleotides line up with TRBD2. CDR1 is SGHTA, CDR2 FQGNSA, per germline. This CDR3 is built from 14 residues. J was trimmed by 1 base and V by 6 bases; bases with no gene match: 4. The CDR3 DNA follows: TGTGCCAGCAGACCGAGCGGGGGCACAGATACGCAGTATTTT. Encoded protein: CASRPSGGTDTQYF.

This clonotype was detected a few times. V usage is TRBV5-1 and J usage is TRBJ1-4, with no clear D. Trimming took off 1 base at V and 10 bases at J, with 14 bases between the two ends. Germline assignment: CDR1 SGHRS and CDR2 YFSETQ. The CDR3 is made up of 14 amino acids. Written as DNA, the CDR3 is TGCGCCAGCAGCTTGCGGGGTGGAGAAGGAAAACTGTTTTTT. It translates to CASSLRGGEGKLFF. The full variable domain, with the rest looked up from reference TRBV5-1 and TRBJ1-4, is KAGVTQTPRYLIKTRGQQVTLSCSPISGHRSVSWYQQTPGQGLQFLFEYFSETQRNKGNFPGRFSGRQFSNSRSEMNVSTLELGDSALYLCASSLRGGEGKLFFGSGTQLSVL.